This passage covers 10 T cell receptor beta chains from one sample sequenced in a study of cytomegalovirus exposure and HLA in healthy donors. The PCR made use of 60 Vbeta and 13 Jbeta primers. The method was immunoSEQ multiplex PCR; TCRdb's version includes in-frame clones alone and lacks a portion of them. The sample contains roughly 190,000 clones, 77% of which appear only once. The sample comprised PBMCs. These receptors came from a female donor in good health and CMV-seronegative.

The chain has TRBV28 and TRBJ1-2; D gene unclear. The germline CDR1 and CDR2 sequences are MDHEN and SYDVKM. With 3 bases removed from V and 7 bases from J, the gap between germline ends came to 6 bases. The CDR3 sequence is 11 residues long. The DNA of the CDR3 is TGTGCCAGCAGTTTGAGTGGTGGCTACACCTTC. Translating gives CASSLSGGYTF.

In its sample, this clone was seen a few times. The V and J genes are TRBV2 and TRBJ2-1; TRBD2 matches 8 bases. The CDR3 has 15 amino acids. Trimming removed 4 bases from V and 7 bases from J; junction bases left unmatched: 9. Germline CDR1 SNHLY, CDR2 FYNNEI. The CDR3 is CASSGLASGWNEQFF. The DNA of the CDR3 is TGTGCCAGCAGTGGACTAGCGTCCGGGTGGAATGAGCAGTTCTTC.

CDR3 sequence reads: CASSGGTQGGNTEAFF. Written as DNA, the CDR3 is TGTGCCAGCAGTGGGGGGACTCAGGGGGGGAACACTGAAGCTTTCTTT. This chain joins TRBV6-1 and TRBJ1-1; TRBD1 aligns across 7 bases. After removal of 4 bases from V and 1 base from J, the junction contained 9 bases not matched to a gene. The CDR3 covers 16 residues. Germline loops: CDR1 MNHNS, CDR2 SASEGT.

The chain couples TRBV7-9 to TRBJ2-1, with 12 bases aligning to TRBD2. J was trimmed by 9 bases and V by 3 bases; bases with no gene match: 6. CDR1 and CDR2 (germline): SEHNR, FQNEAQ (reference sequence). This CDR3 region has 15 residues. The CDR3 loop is CASSLRTSGAVEQFF. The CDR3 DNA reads TGTGCCAGCAGCTTGCGGACTAGCGGGGCGGTTGAGCAGTTCTTC.

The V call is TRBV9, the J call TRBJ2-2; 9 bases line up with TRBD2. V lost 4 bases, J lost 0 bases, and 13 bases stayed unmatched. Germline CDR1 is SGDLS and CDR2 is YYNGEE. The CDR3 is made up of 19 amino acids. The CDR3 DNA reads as TGTGCCAGCAGCCCCTACCGGACTAGCGCGTTCGCGAACACCGGGGAGCTGTTTTTT. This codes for CASSPYRTSAFANTGELFF.

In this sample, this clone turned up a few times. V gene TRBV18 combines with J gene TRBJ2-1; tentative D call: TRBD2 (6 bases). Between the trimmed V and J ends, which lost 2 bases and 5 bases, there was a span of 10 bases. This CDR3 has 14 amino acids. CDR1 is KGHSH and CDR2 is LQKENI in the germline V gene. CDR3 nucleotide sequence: TGTGCCAGCTCACCATGGGGGGACGACAATGAGCAGTTCTTC. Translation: CASSPWGDDNEQFF. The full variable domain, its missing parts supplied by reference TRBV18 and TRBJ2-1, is NAGVMQNPRHLVRRRGQEARLRCSPMKGHSHVYWYRQLPEEGLKFMVYLQKENIIDESGMPKERFSAEFPKEGPSILRIQQVVRGDSAAYFCASSPWGDDNEQFFGPGTRLTVL.

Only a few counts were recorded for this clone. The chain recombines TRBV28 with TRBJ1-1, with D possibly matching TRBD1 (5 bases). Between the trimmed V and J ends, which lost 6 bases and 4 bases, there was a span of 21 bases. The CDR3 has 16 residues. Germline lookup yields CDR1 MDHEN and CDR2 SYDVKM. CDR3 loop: CASRNYGHPGGTEAFF. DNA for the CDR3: TGTGCCAGCAGGAACTACGGACACCCCGGTGGCACTGAAGCTTTCTTT.

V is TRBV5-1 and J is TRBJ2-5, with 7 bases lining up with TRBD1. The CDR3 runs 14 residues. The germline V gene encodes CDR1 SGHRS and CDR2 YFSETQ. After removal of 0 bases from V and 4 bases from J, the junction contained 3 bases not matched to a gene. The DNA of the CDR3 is TGCGCCAGCAGCTTGGCGAGGACAGGAGAGACCCAGTACTTC. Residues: CASSLARTGETQYF.

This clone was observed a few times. The CDR3 here is CASSQGTGGLNTEAFF. The CDR3 DNA follows: TGCGCCAGCAGCCAAGGGACAGGGGGCTTGAACACTGAAGCTTTCTTT. The chain carries TRBV4-1 and TRBJ1-1, with TRBD1 identical over 11 bases. V gave up 1 base and J gave up 0 bases; unmatched junction bases: 1. Germline values: CDR1 MGHRA, CDR2 YSYEKL. This CDR3 contains 16 residues.

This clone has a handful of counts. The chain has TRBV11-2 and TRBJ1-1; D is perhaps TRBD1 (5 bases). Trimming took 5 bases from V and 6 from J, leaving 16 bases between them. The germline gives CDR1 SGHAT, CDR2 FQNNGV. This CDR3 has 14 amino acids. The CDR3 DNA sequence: TGTGCCAGCAGCCCACGAAGGGGTTGGGCTGAAGCTTTCTTT. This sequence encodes CASSPRRGWAEAFF.